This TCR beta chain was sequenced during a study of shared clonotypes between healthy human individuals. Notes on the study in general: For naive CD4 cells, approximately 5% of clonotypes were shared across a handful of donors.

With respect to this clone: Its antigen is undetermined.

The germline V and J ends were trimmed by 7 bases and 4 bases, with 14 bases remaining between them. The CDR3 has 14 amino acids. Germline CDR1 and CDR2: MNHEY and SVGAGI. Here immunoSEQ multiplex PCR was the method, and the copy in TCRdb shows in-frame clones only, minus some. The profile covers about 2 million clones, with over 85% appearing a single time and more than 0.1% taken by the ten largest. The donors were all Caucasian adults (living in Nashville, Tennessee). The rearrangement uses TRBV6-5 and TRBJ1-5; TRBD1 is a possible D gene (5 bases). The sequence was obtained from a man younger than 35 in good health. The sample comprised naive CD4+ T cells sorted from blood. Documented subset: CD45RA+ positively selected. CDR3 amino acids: CASTKRDGNQPQHF. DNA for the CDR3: TGTGCCAGCACCAAAAGGGACGGAAATCAGCCCCAGCATTTT.